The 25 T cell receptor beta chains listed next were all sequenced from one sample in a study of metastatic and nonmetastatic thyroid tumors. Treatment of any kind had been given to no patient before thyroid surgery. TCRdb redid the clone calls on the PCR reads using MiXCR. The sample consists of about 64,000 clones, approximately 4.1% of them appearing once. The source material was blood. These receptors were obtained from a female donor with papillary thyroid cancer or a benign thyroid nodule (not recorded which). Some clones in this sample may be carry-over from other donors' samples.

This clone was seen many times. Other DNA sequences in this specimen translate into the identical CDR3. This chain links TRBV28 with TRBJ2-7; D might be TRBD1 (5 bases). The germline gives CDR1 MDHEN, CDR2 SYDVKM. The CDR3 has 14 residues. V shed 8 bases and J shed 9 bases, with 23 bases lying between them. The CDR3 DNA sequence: TGTGCCAGCCAGACTCGGGCCAGGAACACAGGGCAGTACTTC. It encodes CASQTRARNTGQYF.

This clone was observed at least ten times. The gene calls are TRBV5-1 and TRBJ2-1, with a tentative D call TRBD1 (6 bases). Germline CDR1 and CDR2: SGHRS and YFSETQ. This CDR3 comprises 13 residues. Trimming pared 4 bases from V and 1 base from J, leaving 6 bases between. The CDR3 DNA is TGCGCCAGCAGCGGACAGTCCTACAATGAGCAGTTCTTC. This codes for CASSGQSYNEQFF.

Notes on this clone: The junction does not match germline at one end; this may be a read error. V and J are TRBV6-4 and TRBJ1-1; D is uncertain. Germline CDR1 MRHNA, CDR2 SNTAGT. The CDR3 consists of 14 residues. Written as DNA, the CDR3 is TGTGTCAGCAGTTACTCGAGCCTGAACACTGAAGCTTTCTTT. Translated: CVSSYSSLNTEAFF.

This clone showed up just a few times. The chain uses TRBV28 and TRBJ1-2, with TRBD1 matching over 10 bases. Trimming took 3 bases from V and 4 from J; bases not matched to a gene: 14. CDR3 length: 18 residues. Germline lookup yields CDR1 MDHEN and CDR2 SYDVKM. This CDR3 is CASSFGVTGGRFGYGYTF. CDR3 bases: TGTGCCAGCAGTTTTGGCGTGACAGGGGGCAGATTCGGCTATGGCTACACCTTC.

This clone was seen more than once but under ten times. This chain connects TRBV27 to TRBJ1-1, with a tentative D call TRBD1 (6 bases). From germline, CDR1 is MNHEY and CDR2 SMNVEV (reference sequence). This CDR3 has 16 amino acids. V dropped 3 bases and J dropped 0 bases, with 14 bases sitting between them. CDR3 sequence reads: CASSLGAGTVNTEAFF. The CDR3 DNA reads TGTGCCAGCAGTTTGGGGGCCGGGACGGTGAACACTGAAGCTTTCTTT.

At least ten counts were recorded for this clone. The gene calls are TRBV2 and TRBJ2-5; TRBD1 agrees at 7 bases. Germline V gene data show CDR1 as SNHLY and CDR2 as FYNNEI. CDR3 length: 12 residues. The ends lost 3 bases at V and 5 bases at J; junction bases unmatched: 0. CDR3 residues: CASSDRGETQYF. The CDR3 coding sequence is TGTGCCAGCAGTGACAGGGGGGAGACCCAGTACTTC.

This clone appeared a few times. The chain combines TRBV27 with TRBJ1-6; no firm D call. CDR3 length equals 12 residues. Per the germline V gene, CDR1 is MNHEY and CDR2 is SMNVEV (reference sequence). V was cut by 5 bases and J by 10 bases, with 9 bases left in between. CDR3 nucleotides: TGTGCCAGCAGTACTTCTTTGTCACCCCTCCACTTT. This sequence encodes CASSTSLSPLHF.

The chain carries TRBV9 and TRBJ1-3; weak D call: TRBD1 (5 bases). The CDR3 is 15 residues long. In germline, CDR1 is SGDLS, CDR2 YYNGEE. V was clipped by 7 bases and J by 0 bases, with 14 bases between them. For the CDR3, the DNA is TGTGCCAGCCGCGGGGACGGGGTCTCTGGAAACACCATATATTTT. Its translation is CASRGDGVSGNTIYF. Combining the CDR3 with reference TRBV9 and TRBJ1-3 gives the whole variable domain DSGVTQTPKHLITATGQRVTLRCSPRSGDLSVYWYQQSLDQGLQFLIQYYNGEERAKGNILERFSAQQFPDLHSELNLSSLELGDSALYFCASRGDGVSGNTIYFGEGSWLTVV.

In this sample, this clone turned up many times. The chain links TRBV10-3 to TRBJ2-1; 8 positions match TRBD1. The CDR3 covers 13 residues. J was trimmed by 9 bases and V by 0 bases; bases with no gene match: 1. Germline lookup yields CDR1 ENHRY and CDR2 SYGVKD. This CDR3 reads CAISESTGVEQFF. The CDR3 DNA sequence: TGTGCCATCAGTGAGTCGACAGGGGTTGAGCAGTTCTTC.

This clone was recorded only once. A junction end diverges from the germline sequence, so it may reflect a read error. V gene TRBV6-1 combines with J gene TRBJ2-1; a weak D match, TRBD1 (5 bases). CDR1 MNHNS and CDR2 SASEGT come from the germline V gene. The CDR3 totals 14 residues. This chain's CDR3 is CASSPDSSYNEPFF. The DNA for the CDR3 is TGTGCCAGCAGTCCCGACAGCTCCTACAATGAGCCGTTCTTC.

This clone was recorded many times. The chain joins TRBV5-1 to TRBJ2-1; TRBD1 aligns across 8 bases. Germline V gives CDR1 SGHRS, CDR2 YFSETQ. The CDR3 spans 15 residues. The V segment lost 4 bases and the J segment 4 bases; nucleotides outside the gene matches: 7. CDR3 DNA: TGCGCCAGCAGCACGGGACAGGCCGCGTACAATGAGCAGTTCTTC. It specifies CASSTGQAAYNEQFF.

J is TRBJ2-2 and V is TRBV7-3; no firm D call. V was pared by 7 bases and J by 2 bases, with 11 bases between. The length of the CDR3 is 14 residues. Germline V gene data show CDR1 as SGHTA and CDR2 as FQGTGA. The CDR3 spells CASTLPLNTGELFF. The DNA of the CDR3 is TGTGCCAGCACCTTGCCTCTAAACACCGGGGAGCTGTTTTTT.

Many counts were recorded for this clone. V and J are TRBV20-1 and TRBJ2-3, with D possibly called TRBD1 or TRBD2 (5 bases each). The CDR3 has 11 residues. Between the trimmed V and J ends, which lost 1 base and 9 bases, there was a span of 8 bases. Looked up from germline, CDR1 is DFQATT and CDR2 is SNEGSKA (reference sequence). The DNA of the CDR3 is TGCAGTGCTAGAGGAGGGGCCACGCAGTATTTT. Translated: CSARGGATQYF.

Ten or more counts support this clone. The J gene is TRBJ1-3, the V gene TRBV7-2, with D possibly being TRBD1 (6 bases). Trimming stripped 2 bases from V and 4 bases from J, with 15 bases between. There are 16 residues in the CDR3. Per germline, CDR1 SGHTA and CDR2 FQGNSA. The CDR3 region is CASSLSPGAGGNTIYF. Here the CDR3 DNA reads TGTGCCAGCAGCTTATCCCCGGGGGCAGGCGGAAACACCATATATTTT.

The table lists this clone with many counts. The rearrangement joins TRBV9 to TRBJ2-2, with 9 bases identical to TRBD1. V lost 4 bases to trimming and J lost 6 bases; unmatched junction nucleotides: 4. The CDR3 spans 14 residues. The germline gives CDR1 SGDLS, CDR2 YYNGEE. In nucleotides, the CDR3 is TGTGCCAGCAGCTTTGGACAGGGGTCCGGGGAGCTGTTTTTT. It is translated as CASSFGQGSGELFF.

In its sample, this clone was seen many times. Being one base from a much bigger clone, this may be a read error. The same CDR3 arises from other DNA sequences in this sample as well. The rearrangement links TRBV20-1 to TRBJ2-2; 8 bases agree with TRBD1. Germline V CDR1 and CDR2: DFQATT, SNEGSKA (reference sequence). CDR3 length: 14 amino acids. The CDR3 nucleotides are TGCAGCGCTGTGCCAGGGGGCGGAACCGGGGAGCTGTTTTTT. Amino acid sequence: CSAVPGGGTGELFF.

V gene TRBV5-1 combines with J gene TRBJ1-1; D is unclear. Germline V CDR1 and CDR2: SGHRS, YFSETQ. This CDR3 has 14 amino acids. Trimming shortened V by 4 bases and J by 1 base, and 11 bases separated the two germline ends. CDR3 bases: TGCGCCAGCAGCCCGACAAACAAGAACACTGAAGCTTTCTTT. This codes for CASSPTNKNTEAFF. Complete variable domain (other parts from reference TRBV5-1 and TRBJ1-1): KAGVTQTPRYLIKTRGQQVTLSCSPISGHRSVSWYQQTPGQGLQFLFEYFSETQRNKGNFPGRFSGRQFSNSRSEMNVSTLELGDSALYLCASSPTNKNTEAFFGQGTRLTVV.

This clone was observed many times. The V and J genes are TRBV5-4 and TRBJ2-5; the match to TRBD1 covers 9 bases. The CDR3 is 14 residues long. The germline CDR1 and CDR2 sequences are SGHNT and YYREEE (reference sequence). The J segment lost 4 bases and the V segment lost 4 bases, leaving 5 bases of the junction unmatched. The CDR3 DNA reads TGTGCCAGCAGCGGTCAACAGGGGGCAGAGACCCAGTACTTC. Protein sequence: CASSGQQGAETQYF.

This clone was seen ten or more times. Here the CDR3 DNA reads TGTGCCAGCAGTTACTCGAATTCCCTGTATGATGTGAACACTGAAGCTTTCTTT. Amino acids: CASSYSNSLYDVNTEAFF. This chain connects TRBV6-5 to TRBJ1-1; D not certain. V was shortened by 0 bases and J by 0 bases, with 17 bases between the two germline ends. This CDR3 has 18 amino acids. Germline V gene lookup returns CDR1 MNHEY and CDR2 SVGAGI.

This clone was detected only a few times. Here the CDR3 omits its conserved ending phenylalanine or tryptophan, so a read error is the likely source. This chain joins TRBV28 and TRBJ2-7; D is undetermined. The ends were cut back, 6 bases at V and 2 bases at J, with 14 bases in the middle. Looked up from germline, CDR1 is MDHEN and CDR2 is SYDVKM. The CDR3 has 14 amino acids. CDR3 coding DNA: TGTGCCAGCAGCCGACCCCGTACTACCTACGAGCAGTACCTC. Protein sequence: CASSRPRTTYEQYL.

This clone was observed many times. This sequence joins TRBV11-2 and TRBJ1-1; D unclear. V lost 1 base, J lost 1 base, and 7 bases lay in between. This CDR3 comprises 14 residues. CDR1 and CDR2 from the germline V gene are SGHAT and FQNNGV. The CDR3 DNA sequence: TGTGCCAGCAGCTTAGGGGCAGGGAACACTGAAGCTTTCTTT. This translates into CASSLGAGNTEAFF.

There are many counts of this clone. Here the CDR3 reads CSASSGGTEAFF. CDR3 coding DNA: TGCAGTGCTAGTTCGGGGGGCACTGAAGCTTTCTTT. This chain joins TRBV20-1 and TRBJ1-1; D is possibly TRBD1 (5 bases). The CDR3 length is 12 residues. Trimming shortened V by 3 bases and J by 4 bases, and 9 bases separated the two germline ends. Germline CDR1 reads DFQATT; CDR2 reads SNEGSKA (reference sequence).

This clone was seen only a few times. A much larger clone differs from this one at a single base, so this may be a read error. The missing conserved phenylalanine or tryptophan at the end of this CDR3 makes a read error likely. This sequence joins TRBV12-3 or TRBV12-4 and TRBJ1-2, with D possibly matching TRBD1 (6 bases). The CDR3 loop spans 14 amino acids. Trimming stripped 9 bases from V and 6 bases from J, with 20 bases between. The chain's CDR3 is CASSPRAGDDGYTS. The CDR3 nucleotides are TGTGCCAGTAGCCCCAGGGCAGGGGACGATGGCTACACCTCC.

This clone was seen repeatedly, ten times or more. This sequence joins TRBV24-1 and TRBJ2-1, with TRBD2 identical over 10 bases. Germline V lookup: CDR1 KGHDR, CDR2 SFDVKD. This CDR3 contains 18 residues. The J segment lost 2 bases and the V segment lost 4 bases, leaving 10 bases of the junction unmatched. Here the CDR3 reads CATSDLGASGGPYNEQFF. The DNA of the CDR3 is TGTGCCACCAGTGACCTTGGGGCTAGCGGGGGCCCCTACAATGAGCAGTTCTTC.

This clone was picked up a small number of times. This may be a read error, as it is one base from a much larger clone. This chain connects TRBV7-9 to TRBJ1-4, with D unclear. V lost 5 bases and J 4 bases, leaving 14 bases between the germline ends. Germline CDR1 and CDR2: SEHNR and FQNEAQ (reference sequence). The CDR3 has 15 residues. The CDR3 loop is CASSPGVGSNEKLFF. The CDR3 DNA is TGTGCCAGCAGCCCCGGGGTGGGCAGTAATGAAAAACTGTTTTTT.